The 28 T cell receptor beta chains below all came from one sample that was sequenced in a study of cytomegalovirus exposure and HLA in healthy donors. 13 Jbeta primers and 60 Vbeta primers were used for the PCR. The protocol was immunoSEQ multiplex PCR, while the TCRdb copy is restricted to in-frame clones and leaves out a portion. Seen here are 150,000 or so clones, 60% to 80% observed once, and the top ten hold more than 0.75%. Material for sequencing was PBMCs. The receptors were gathered from a woman in her forties or fifties in good health and CMV-seropositive.

V is TRBV6-1 and J is TRBJ2-7; 7 nucleotides align to TRBD1. This CDR3 is built from 14 residues. V shed 7 bases and J 3 bases; nucleotides not matched to a gene: 9. Germline loops: CDR1 MNHNS, CDR2 SASEGT. As DNA, the CDR3 is TGTGCCAGCAAAACATCCGGGACAGTCTACGAGCAGTACTTC. Translation: CASKTSGTVYEQYF.

On this clone itself: This CDR3 is also generated by other DNA sequences in the sample. V gene TRBV15 combines with J gene TRBJ2-7, with TRBD1 matching 7 bases. The CDR3 length is 13 residues. Germline V gene lookup returns CDR1 LNHNV and CDR2 YYDKDF (reference sequence). The V and J ends lost 3 bases and 1 base, in that order; junction bases with no gene match: 0. CDR3 sequence: CATSRDRSYEQYF. CDR3 DNA sequence: TGTGCCACCAGCAGGGACAGGTCCTACGAGCAGTACTTC.

This clone has just a few counts. The V gene is TRBV30, the J gene TRBJ2-1; the D gene is possibly TRBD2 (5 bases). This CDR3 has 17 residues. V lost 3 bases and J 4 bases, leaving 22 bases between the germline ends. Germline CDR1 is GTSNPN and CDR2 is SVGIG (reference sequence). CDR3 DNA sequence: TGTGCCTGGAGGTACCCCATGCGGGCGTCACTTTACAATGAGCAGTTCTTC. As protein: CAWRYPMRASLYNEQFF.

Regarding this clone: At one of its ends the junction is not consistent with the germline gene, which may arise from a read error. The chain recombines TRBV14 with TRBJ2-5; D is possibly TRBD1 (6 bases). The CDR3 loop spans 15 amino acids. Germline-derived CDR1 and CDR2 are SGHDN and FVKESK. The CDR3 DNA follows: TGTGCCAGCAGCCAACAAAGGGGGACACAAGAAACCCAGTACTTC. Its protein is CASSQQRGTQETQYF.

The chain is built from TRBV11-2 and TRBJ2-5, with 9 positions matching TRBD2. The length of the CDR3 is 13 residues. Looked up from germline, CDR1 is SGHAT and CDR2 is FQNNGV. V dropped 6 bases and J dropped 4; count of bases not matched to a gene: 3. DNA for the CDR3: TGTGCCAGCAGTCGCGGGGGGGCAGAGACCCAGTACTTC. It codes for CASSRGGAETQYF.

The rearrangement uses TRBV28 and TRBJ2-3; D not resolved. Germline loops: CDR1 MDHEN, CDR2 SYDVKM. This CDR3 has 14 amino acids. Trimming removed 4 bases at V and 6 bases at J, with 14 bases between. CDR3 sequence reads: CASSSTESEDTQYF. CDR3 nucleotide sequence: TGTGCCAGCAGTTCAACCGAAAGTGAGGATACGCAGTATTTT.

The chain uses TRBV6-1 and TRBJ2-4; 10 bases match TRBD1. V lost 0 bases and J lost 3; bases outside the gene matches: 5. The length of the CDR3 is 17 residues. Germline values: CDR1 MNHNS, CDR2 SASEGT. This CDR3 is CASSEAGDRGYKNIQYF. The CDR3 nucleotides are TGTGCCAGCAGTGAAGCGGGGGACAGGGGCTACAAAAACATTCAGTACTTC.

The CDR3 here is CASSQEGALMLGVTF. In nucleotides, the CDR3 is TGTGCCAGCAGTCAAGAGGGGGCGCTTATGTTGGGGGTGACCTTC. This chain connects TRBV27 to TRBJ1-2, with 7 bases aligning to TRBD1. Germline V gene lookup returns CDR1 MNHEY and CDR2 SMNVEV (reference sequence). Trimming cost V 5 bases and J 14 bases; bases outside gene matches: 20. The CDR3 consists of 15 residues.

As to this clone: This sample also contains other DNA sequences that code for the same CDR3. The rearrangement uses TRBV2 and TRBJ1-1, with TRBD1 as a possible D gene (6 bases). Trimming took off 7 bases at V and 2 bases at J, with 11 bases between the two ends. Per the germline V gene, CDR1 is SNHLY and CDR2 is FYNNEI. The CDR3 sequence is 13 residues long. Written as DNA, the CDR3 is TGTGCCAGCACACAGGGCGCAAACACTGAAGCTTTCTTT. Translation: CASTQGANTEAFF.

This sequence joins TRBV2 and TRBJ1-2; the D gene is possibly TRBD1 (5 bases). The CDR3 contains 13 residues. V gave up 6 bases and J gave up 6 bases, with 14 bases separating them. Germline values: CDR1 SNHLY, CDR2 FYNNEI. The CDR3 DNA sequence: TGTGCCAGCAGCCCGAGACAGATTGATGGCTACACCTTC. Its translation is CASSPRQIDGYTF.

The CDR3 coding sequence is TGTGCCAGCAGCTCGCGGACTAGCGGGAGGTGGAACATTCAGTACTTC. This encodes CASSSRTSGRWNIQYF. The V call is TRBV7-9, the J call TRBJ2-4; 14 bases are shared with TRBD2. The J segment lost 7 bases and the V segment lost 4 bases, leaving 6 bases of the junction unmatched. The CDR3 runs to 16 residues. CDR1 and CDR2 (germline): SEHNR, FQNEAQ (reference sequence).

The count of this clone is one. The V call is TRBV10-3, the J call TRBJ2-7; D unresolved. The CDR3 consists of 15 residues. V was trimmed by 0 bases and J by 2 bases, leaving 11 bases between them. Germline CDR1 reads ENHRY; CDR2 reads SYGVKD. In nucleotides, the CDR3 is TGTGCCATCAGTGAGTCGTCCAACACCCCCTACGAGCAGTACTTC. It specifies CAISESSNTPYEQYF.

The gene calls are TRBV28 and TRBJ2-7, with 7 bases fitting TRBD1. The CDR3 length is 15 residues. The germline V gene encodes CDR1 MDHEN and CDR2 SYDVKM. Losses at the gene ends were 5 bases for V and 1 base for J; bases not matched to a gene: 8. The CDR3 region has the DNA TGTGCCAGCAGTCCGATCTGGGACAGTTCCTACGAGCAGTACTTC. It specifies CASSPIWDSSYEQYF.

This rearrangement joins TRBV25-1 to TRBJ1-2; 9 bases agree with TRBD1. The CDR3 is 17 residues long. The junction had 15 bases not matched to a gene; V was cut back by 3 bases and J by 7 bases. From germline, CDR1 is MGHDK and CDR2 SYGVNS. The CDR3 sequence is CASSDGGGQGILAGYTF. The CDR3 nucleotides read TGTGCCAGCAGTGACGGGGGAGGACAGGGGATTTTGGCTGGCTACACCTTC.

This rearrangement joins TRBV10-3 to TRBJ2-5; weak D call: TRBD1 (6 bases). Per germline, CDR1 ENHRY and CDR2 SYGVKD. The CDR3 spans 14 residues. V lost 7 bases and J 2 bases, leaving 14 bases between the germline ends. CDR3 nucleotide sequence: TGTGCCATCAACCACGGGACACTACAAGAGACCCAGTACTTC. This gives the protein CAINHGTLQETQYF.

J is TRBJ1-6 and V is TRBV7-8; a possible D gene is TRBD1 (6 bases). CDR1 is SGHVS and CDR2 is FQNEAQ in the germline V gene. Trimming removed 4 bases at V and 6 bases at J, with 28 bases between. The CDR3 runs to 20 residues. The CDR3 sequence: CASSSRGRGSSDSFNSPLHF. The CDR3 DNA sequence: TGTGCCAGCAGCTCAAGGGGGAGGGGAAGTTCGGACAGTTTTAATTCACCCCTCCACTTT.

This clone was counted a few times. The chain carries TRBV2 and TRBJ2-3; TRBD1 might be the D (5 bases). The CDR3 runs to 15 residues. Trimming stripped 2 bases from V and 2 bases from J, with 11 bases between. The germline gives CDR1 SNHLY, CDR2 FYNNEI. The CDR3, as DNA: TGTGCCAGCAGTGAAATCAGGGCAGTCACAGATACGCAGTATTTT. Residues: CASSEIRAVTDTQYF.

The rearrangement uses TRBV7-9 and TRBJ2-3; 11 nucleotides match TRBD2. From germline, CDR1 is SEHNR and CDR2 FQNEAQ (reference sequence). This CDR3 is built from 17 residues. With V trimmed by 3 bases and J by 2 bases, 7 bases remained unmatched. CDR3 sequence (DNA): TGTGCCAGCAGCTTGGGTATAGCGGGGGGGGCCACAGATACGCAGTATTTT. It encodes CASSLGIAGGATDTQYF. Drawing the rest from reference TRBV7-9 and TRBJ2-3, the complete variable domain is DTGVSQNPRHKITKRGQNVTFRCDPISEHNRLYWYRQTLGQGPEFLTYFQNEAQLEKSRLLSDRFSAERPKGSFSTLEIQRTEQGDSAMYLCASSLGIAGGATDTQYFGPGTRLTVL.

The count of this clone is one. The gene calls are TRBV6-5 and TRBJ1-1; a weak D match, TRBD1 (6 bases). The germline gives CDR1 MNHEY, CDR2 SVGAGI. V dropped 6 bases and J dropped 3 bases, with 14 bases sitting between them. The CDR3 extends over 14 amino acids. As DNA, the CDR3 is TGTGCCAGCAGCGCCCAGGGGCCGGACACTGAAGCTTTCTTT. It specifies CASSAQGPDTEAFF.

V and J are TRBV2 and TRBJ1-2; unclear D gene. In germline, CDR1 is SNHLY, CDR2 FYNNEI. This CDR3 spans 12 amino acids. Trimming stripped 6 bases from V and 5 bases from J, with 10 bases between. This CDR3 is CASSTEIYGYTF. The DNA for the CDR3 is TGTGCCAGCAGCACCGAGATTTATGGCTACACCTTC.

As concerns this clone: Other nucleotide sequences in the sample specify the same CDR3. This sequence joins TRBV2 and TRBJ1-5; 8 bases align to TRBD1. Unmatched junction bases numbered 3, after V lost 6 bases and J lost 5 bases. The CDR3 runs 13 residues. Germline V lookup: CDR1 SNHLY, CDR2 FYNNEI. Written as DNA, the CDR3 is TGTGCCAGCAGAGGGACAGGTGATCAGCCCCAGCATTTT. As protein: CASRGTGDQPQHF.

The chain is built from TRBV19 and TRBJ1-2; 9 bases align to TRBD1. V lost 6 bases to trimming and J lost 4 bases; unmatched junction nucleotides: 12. The CDR3 consists of 16 residues. Germline values: CDR1 LNHDA, CDR2 SQIVND (reference sequence). CDR3 residues: CASSPTPDRGIYGYTF. CDR3 nucleotide sequence: TGTGCCAGTAGCCCCACCCCGGACAGGGGCATCTATGGCTACACCTTC.

The chain uses TRBV2 and TRBJ2-5; 11 nucleotides agree with TRBD2. CDR1 SNHLY and CDR2 FYNNEI come from the germline V gene. J was trimmed by 4 bases and V by 3 bases; bases with no gene match: 7. The CDR3 has 16 amino acids. CDR3 bases: TGTGCCAGCAGTGAGCGGCGGCTAGCGGGGGGAGAGACCCAGTACTTC. This gives the protein CASSERRLAGGETQYF.

This sequence joins TRBV12-5 and TRBJ2-6; D is possibly TRBD1 (6 bases). CDR3 size: 22 residues. CDR1 and CDR2 from the germline V gene are LGHNT and FRNRAP. Trimming took 6 bases from V and 2 from J, leaving 32 bases between them. In DNA, the CDR3 is TGTGCTAGTGGACTGGCCACAAGAGGACAGATGAATTTGGTTGCTGGGGCCAACGTCCTGACTTTC. Its translation: CASGLATRGQMNLVAGANVLTF.

The chain uses TRBV7-2 and TRBJ2-7, with D hard to call. V shed 5 bases and J shed 0 bases, with 8 bases lying between them. Germline assignment: CDR1 SGHTA and CDR2 FQGNSA. The CDR3 spans 13 residues. This CDR3 is CASSPQASYEQYF. The CDR3 region has the DNA TGTGCCAGCAGCCCTCAGGCCTCCTACGAGCAGTACTTC.

The sample holds a few counts of this clone. V gene TRBV5-1 combines with J gene TRBJ1-4, with 8 bases aligning to TRBD1. In germline, CDR1 is SGHRS, CDR2 YFSETQ. J was trimmed by 10 bases and V by 5 bases; bases with no gene match: 4. This CDR3 has 12 amino acids. This CDR3 is CASSLDRGKLFF. As DNA, the CDR3 is TGCGCCAGCAGTCTAGACAGGGGAAAACTGTTTTTT.

This chain connects TRBV27 to TRBJ2-7; 7 bases are a match to TRBD2. The CDR3 consists of 13 residues. Germline V gene sequence: CDR1 MNHEY, CDR2 SMNVEV (reference sequence). V was pared by 8 bases and J by 7 bases, with 11 bases of the junction left unmatched. The CDR3 sequence: CASSRGEGWEQYF. The CDR3 DNA is TGTGCCAGCTCTCGGGGGGAAGGTTGGGAGCAGTACTTC.

The chain recombines TRBV5-1 with TRBJ2-2; tentatively, D is TRBD1 (6 bases). The germline V gene encodes CDR1 SGHRS and CDR2 YFSETQ. The CDR3 sequence is 14 residues long. With 4 bases removed from V and 7 bases from J, the gap between germline ends came to 14 bases. This chain's CDR3 is CASSRIQGRGELFF. CDR3 coding DNA: TGCGCCAGCAGCCGTATACAGGGACGCGGGGAGCTGTTTTTT.